These 18 T cell receptor beta chains came from one sample sequenced in a study of cytomegalovirus exposure and HLA in healthy donors. The PCR ran on 60 Vbeta and 13 Jbeta primers. The protocol was immunoSEQ multiplex PCR, while the TCRdb copy is restricted to in-frame clones and leaves out a portion. The top ten hold 2% to 2.5% of the sample, which has roughly 160,000 clones, approximately 80% seen once. Sequenced sample: PBMCs. Every receptor here comes from a man aged 50 or older in good health and CMV-seropositive.

This clone was counted a few times. The rearrangement joins TRBV29-1 to TRBJ1-2; 11 nucleotides agree with TRBD1. J gave up 7 bases and V 4 bases, and 8 bases lay outside the gene matches. Germline V lookup: CDR1 SQVTM, CDR2 ANQGSEA. The CDR3 runs 14 residues. This CDR3 reads CSVGTGGDASGYTF. As DNA, the CDR3 is TGCAGCGTTGGGACAGGGGGCGATGCTAGTGGCTACACCTTC.

This clone was recorded a few times. This chain connects TRBV15 to TRBJ1-5, with 7 positions matching TRBD1. The V gene's germline CDR1 is LNHNV and CDR2 YYDKDF (reference sequence). The CDR3 contains 15 residues. V trimming: 0 bases; J trimming: 2 bases; junction bases outside the gene matches: 1. The DNA of the CDR3 is TGTGCCACCAGCAGAGATGGACAGGGCAATCAGCCCCAGCATTTT. It is translated as CATSRDGQGNQPQHF.

This sequence joins TRBV9 and TRBJ2-5, with TRBD1 identical over 8 bases. The closer fit of TRBJ2-7 to the DNA end suggests the J call may be wrong. This CDR3 has 14 residues. The V gene's germline CDR1 is SGDLS and CDR2 YYNGEE. The CDR3 loop reads CASSEGQVSYEQYF. The CDR3 coding sequence is TGTGCCAGCAGCGAGGGACAGGTCTCCTACGAGCAGTACTTC.

This clone has just one count. The chain carries TRBV4-2 and TRBJ1-5; unclear D gene. The V gene lost 1 base and the J gene lost 6 bases, with 7 bases spanning the gap. The germline V gene has CDR1 LGHNA and CDR2 YNFKEQ. This CDR3 comprises 13 residues. The CDR3 nucleotides are TGTGCCAGCAGCCAAGGGCGGGGTCAGCCCCAGCATTTT. Translating it yields CASSQGRGQPQHF.

The J gene is TRBJ2-7, the V gene TRBV6-1; D perhaps matches TRBD1 (6 bases). The CDR3 length is 15 residues. Per germline, CDR1 MNHNS and CDR2 SASEGT. V was clipped by 4 bases and J by 0 bases, with 13 bases between them. CDR3 bases: TGTGCCAGCAGTGTTTCAGGGGCCCGCTCCTACGAGCAGTACTTC. It codes for CASSVSGARSYEQYF.

On this clone: Its ends do not fully match the called genes, so a read error is possible. The V call is TRBV2, the J call TRBJ1-2, with D maybe TRBD1 (6 bases). The CDR3 consists of 11 residues. Germline values: CDR1 SNHLY, CDR2 FYNNEI. The CDR3 sequence is CASADLDSLRF. The CDR3 DNA reads as TGTGCCAGCGCCGACCTGGACAGTCTACGCTTC.

Points on this clone: One junction end does not reproduce the germline sequence, and a read error may be involved. As DNA, the CDR3 is TGTGCCAGCAGTTTGGTAGCGGGGGCCCCGCGAGCGGACTTC. Its protein is CASSLVAGAPRADF. The chain is built from TRBV27 and TRBJ2-5; 9 positions agree with TRBD2. The CDR3 sequence is 14 residues long. Germline V gene sequence: CDR1 MNHEY, CDR2 SMNVEV (reference sequence).

The CDR3, as DNA: TGTGCCTGGAGTAAGGGACTTTATAGCAATCAGCCCCAGCATTTT. Translating it yields CAWSKGLYSNQPQHF. The gene calls are TRBV30 and TRBJ1-5, with D possibly matching TRBD1 (5 bases). Between the trimmed V and J ends, which lost 2 bases and 0 bases, there was a span of 11 bases. Germline CDR1 reads GTSNPN; CDR2 reads SVGIG (reference sequence). This CDR3 has 15 amino acids.

The CDR3 coding sequence is TGTGCCAGCAGTGTGGTTACTAGCACAGATACGCAGTATTTT. This sequence encodes CASSVVTSTDTQYF. The chain has TRBV2 and TRBJ2-3; no definite D call. V lost 4 bases to trimming and J lost 0 bases, with 8 bases between them. Germline V lookup: CDR1 SNHLY, CDR2 FYNNEI. This CDR3 has 14 amino acids.

The rearrangement joins TRBV7-9 to TRBJ1-1; D possibly corresponds to TRBD1 (6 bases). The V and J ends lost 5 bases and 6 bases respectively, with 13 bases between them. Germline CDR1 is SEHNR and CDR2 is FQNEAQ (reference sequence). The CDR3 sequence is 13 residues long. The CDR3 here is CASSHRQGPEAFF. For the CDR3, the DNA is TGTGCCAGCAGCCATCGGCAGGGGCCTGAAGCTTTCTTT.

The chain recombines TRBV7-2 with TRBJ2-1; 7 bases line up with TRBD1. The CDR3 length is 14 residues. J gave up 13 bases and V 4 bases, and 13 bases lay outside the gene matches. Germline CDR1 and CDR2: SGHTA and FQGNSA. CDR3 nucleotide sequence: TGTGCCAGCAGCTCCTCAGGGGGTTTCGGAGATCAGTTCTTC. This codes for CASSSSGGFGDQFF.

The rearrangement uses TRBV28 and TRBJ1-2; tentative D call: TRBD1 (5 bases). Between the trimmed V and J ends, which lost 4 bases and 0 bases, there was a span of 12 bases. The germline gives CDR1 MDHEN, CDR2 SYDVKM. This CDR3 is 15 amino acids long. In DNA, the CDR3 is TGTGCCAGCAGTTCGCTAGACAGATCTAACTATGGCTACACCTTC. This gives the protein CASSSLDRSNYGYTF.

This rearrangement joins TRBV11-3 to TRBJ2-5, with 8 bases matching TRBD2. The trim removed 6 bases at V and 5 bases at J, leaving 8 bases unmatched. CDR3 size: 14 residues. Germline CDR1 and CDR2: SGHNT and YENEEA. The CDR3, as DNA: TGTGCCAGCAGTCGGGGGGGGCCTGGGGAGACCCAGTACTTC. Residues: CASSRGGPGETQYF.

The CDR3 region is CASSHSGGSSYEQYF. CDR3 sequence (DNA): TGTGCCAGCAGCCACAGCGGGGGGAGCTCCTACGAGCAGTACTTC. The rearrangement uses TRBV11-2 and TRBJ2-7, with 9 nucleotides matching TRBD2. Per the germline V gene, CDR1 is SGHAT and CDR2 is FQNNGV. V trimming: 5 bases; J trimming: 0 bases; junction bases outside the gene matches: 5. The CDR3 has 15 amino acids.

The count of this clone is one. The chain recombines TRBV6-1 with TRBJ2-3, with TRBD2 matching 16 bases. The CDR3 has 15 residues. Germline V gives CDR1 MNHNS, CDR2 SASEGT. V shed 9 bases, J shed 2 bases, and the junction held 2 bases outside the gene matches. CDR3 loop: CASGTSGGVTDTQYF. The CDR3 coding sequence is TGTGCCAGTGGGACTAGCGGGGGGGTCACAGATACGCAGTATTTT.

The CDR3 loop reads CASSLVREYAGANVLTF. The CDR3 DNA sequence: TGTGCCAGCAGCTTGGTCCGCGAATATGCTGGGGCCAACGTCCTGACTTTC. The V call is TRBV5-6, the J call TRBJ2-6; no firm D call. V was pared by 0 bases and J by 2 bases, with 12 bases between. Germline assignment: CDR1 SGHDT and CDR2 YYEEEE. The CDR3 has 17 residues.

V gene TRBV11-2 combines with J gene TRBJ1-2; the match to TRBD1 covers 9 bases. Germline CDR1 SGHAT, CDR2 FQNNGV. The V segment lost 5 bases and the J segment 4 bases; nucleotides outside the gene matches: 8. The CDR3 consists of 15 residues. The CDR3, as DNA: TGTGCCAGCAGCGCAAACAGGGGGCTGCGCTATGGCTACACCTTC. This gives the protein CASSANRGLRYGYTF.

The CDR3 reads CASSLPGGNTEAFF. Here the CDR3 DNA reads TGTGCCAGCAGCTTACCGGGGGGGAACACTGAAGCTTTCTTT. This rearrangement joins TRBV7-2 to TRBJ1-1, with D perhaps matching TRBD1 (5 bases). Looked up from germline, CDR1 is SGHTA and CDR2 is FQGNSA. Between the trimmed V and J ends, which lost 2 bases and 1 base, there was a span of 8 bases. The CDR3 has 14 amino acids.